Listed here are 19 T cell receptor beta chains from one sample, sequenced in a study of glioma-infiltrating T cells after dendritic cell vaccination. Assay: immunoSEQ multiplex PCR; the TCRdb copy retains only in-frame clones and omits some. The table lists about 82,000 clones, about 90% of them singletons. The sequences come from blood, collected before dendritic cell vaccination. All receptors come from a human donor with glioblastoma.

The chain uses TRBV6-4 and TRBJ2-3; TRBD2 agrees at 15 bases. V lost 2 bases, J lost 0 bases, and 6 bases stayed unmatched. The germline V gene has CDR1 MRHNA and CDR2 SNTAGT. The CDR3 totals 19 residues. The CDR3 is CASSDPGLAGGGSTDTQYF. Written as DNA, the CDR3 is TGTGCCAGCAGTGACCCGGGACTAGCGGGGGGCGGAAGCACAGATACGCAGTATTTT.

The chain carries TRBV19 and TRBJ1-3; the match to TRBD1 covers 9 bases. The V gene's germline CDR1 is LNHDA and CDR2 SQIVND (reference sequence). J gave up 0 bases and V 7 bases, and 16 bases lay outside the gene matches. There are 19 residues in the CDR3. DNA of the CDR3: TGTGCCAGTAACAATCCCGGGACAGGGTTTCAGGGCTCTGGAAACACCATATATTTT. This encodes CASNNPGTGFQGSGNTIYF. Filled out from reference TRBV19 and TRBJ1-3, the complete variable domain reads DGGITQSPKYLFRKEGQNVTLSCEQNLNHDAMYWYRQDPGQGLRLIYYSQIVNDFQKGDIAEGYSVSREKKESFPLTVTSAQKNPTAFYLCASNNPGTGFQGSGNTIYFGEGSWLTVV.

The V call is TRBV9, the J call TRBJ2-2; D is unclear. This CDR3 spans 15 amino acids. CDR1 and CDR2 (germline): SGDLS, YYNGEE. V lost 0 bases to trimming and J lost 3 bases, with 9 bases between them. The DNA of the CDR3 is TGTGCCAGCAGCGTAGGACCCGCGGACACCGGGGAGCTGTTTTTT. Protein sequence: CASSVGPADTGELFF. Filled out from reference TRBV9 and TRBJ2-2, the complete variable domain reads DSGVTQTPKHLITATGQRVTLRCSPRSGDLSVYWYQQSLDQGLQFLIQYYNGEERAKGNILERFSAQQFPDLHSELNLSSLELGDSALYFCASSVGPADTGELFFGEGSRLTVL.

This clone was detected only once. V and J are TRBV2 and TRBJ1-5; no definite D call. The CDR3 is 12 amino acids. V lost 1 base and J lost 7, with 5 bases in between. The germline CDR1 and CDR2 sequences are SNHLY and FYNNEI. CDR3 region: CASSEERQPQHF. Here the CDR3 DNA reads TGTGCCAGCAGTGAAGAGAGACAGCCCCAGCATTTT. Combining the CDR3 with reference TRBV2 and TRBJ1-5 gives the whole variable domain EPEVTQTPSHQVTQMGQEVILRCVPISNHLYFYWYRQILGQKVEFLVSFYNNEISEKSEIFDDQFSVERPDGSNFTLKIRSTKLEDSAMYFCASSEERQPQHFGDGTRLSIL.

The genes are TRBV7-2 and TRBJ2-7; 9 bases line up with TRBD1. V trimming: 5 bases; J trimming: 2 bases; junction bases outside the gene matches: 4. The CDR3 consists of 14 residues. The germline V gene encodes CDR1 SGHTA and CDR2 FQGNSA. CDR3 sequence: CASSPGQGPYEQYF. The CDR3 bases are TGTGCCAGCAGCCCGGGACAGGGCCCCTACGAGCAGTACTTC.

The rearrangement joins TRBV5-1 to TRBJ2-3; TRBD2 aligns across 8 bases. The junction had 13 bases not matched to a gene; V was cut back by 7 bases and J by 0 bases. CDR1 and CDR2 from the germline V gene are SGHRS and YFSETQ. The CDR3 loop spans 17 amino acids. The DNA of the CDR3 is TGCGCCAGCGGATTGCCCGGGAGGGCGGTAAGCACAGATACGCAGTATTTT. It codes for CASGLPGRAVSTDTQYF.

The chain is built from TRBV5-1 and TRBJ1-6, with TRBD1 identical over 10 bases. In germline, CDR1 is SGHRS, CDR2 YFSETQ. The junction had 9 bases not matched to a gene; V was cut back by 3 bases and J by 9 bases. The CDR3 is 16 residues long. CDR3 nucleotide sequence: TGCGCCAGCAGCTCGACACCGGGACAGGGGAGTTCACCCCTCCACTTT. This codes for CASSSTPGQGSSPLHF. Using reference TRBV5-1 and TRBJ1-6 for the parts outside the CDR3, the full variable domain is KAGVTQTPRYLIKTRGQQVTLSCSPISGHRSVSWYQQTPGQGLQFLFEYFSETQRNKGNFPGRFSGRQFSNSRSEMNVSTLELGDSALYLCASSSTPGQGSSPLHFGNGTRLTVT.

J is TRBJ1-4 and V is TRBV12-2; TRBD1 was called by the table and not checked on the DNA. TRBV12-2 is assigned pseudogene status. CDR3 length: 14 amino acids. The CDR3 spells CASRLGQGAEKLFF. In nucleotides, the CDR3 is TGTGCAAGTCGCTTAGGGCAGGGGGCTGAAAAACTGTTTTTT.

The rearrangement joins TRBV28 to TRBJ1-2, with 7 nucleotides matching TRBD1. With V trimmed by 7 bases and J by 6 bases, 14 bases remained unmatched. The CDR3 is 15 residues long. Germline loops: CDR1 MDHEN, CDR2 SYDVKM. The CDR3 sequence: CASTPGQMGRDGYTF. The CDR3 DNA reads TGTGCCAGCACCCCGGGACAGATGGGTAGAGATGGCTACACCTTC.

J is TRBJ1-5 and V is TRBV6-5; unclear D gene. The CDR3 runs 13 residues. CDR1 is MNHEY, CDR2 SVGAGI, per germline. V was trimmed by 6 bases and J by 4 bases, leaving 10 bases between them. In DNA, the CDR3 is TGTGCCAGCAGGGGCCGAGGGAATCAGCCCCAGCATTTT. Protein sequence: CASRGRGNQPQHF.

The rearrangement links TRBV5-8 to TRBJ1-5; 9 nucleotides line up with TRBD1. The germline gives CDR1 SGHTS, CDR2 YDEGEE. V lost 4 bases, J lost 7 bases, and 6 bases stayed unmatched. The CDR3 covers 14 residues. This chain's CDR3 is CASSMGQGRQPQHF. In DNA, the CDR3 is TGTGCCAGCAGCATGGGACAGGGTAGGCAGCCCCAGCATTTT.

This clone has more than one count but fewer than ten. This chain joins TRBV2 and TRBJ2-1, with 7 bases aligning to TRBD2. Per the germline V gene, CDR1 is SNHLY and CDR2 is FYNNEI. The CDR3 spans 15 residues. Trimming at V came to 7 bases and at J to 10 bases, leaving 16 bases not matched to a gene. This chain's CDR3 is CASTPFSSSGKEQFF. CDR3 sequence (DNA): TGTGCCAGCACCCCATTCTCGAGCAGCGGGAAGGAGCAGTTCTTC.

The V gene is TRBV6-1, the J gene TRBJ1-2; D is unresolved. Germline CDR1 reads MNHNS; CDR2 reads SASEGT. With 6 bases removed from V and 0 bases from J, the gap between germline ends came to 14 bases. This CDR3 has 15 amino acids. The CDR3 loop reads CASRSGGLSNYGYTF. The CDR3 region has the DNA TGTGCCAGCAGGTCGGGAGGCCTTTCTAACTATGGCTACACCTTC.

The chain carries TRBV2 and TRBJ1-4, with no clear D. The germline V and J ends were trimmed by 8 bases and 7 bases, with 14 bases remaining between them. CDR1 and CDR2 (germline): SNHLY, FYNNEI. This CDR3 comprises 13 residues. CDR3 nucleotide sequence: TGTGCCAGCGGCCGGGAGCCAAGTGAAAAACTGTTTTTT. Its protein is CASGREPSEKLFF.

This clone was seen a handful of times. The rearrangement links TRBV5-1 to TRBJ2-1, with 7 bases fitting TRBD2. CDR3 size: 13 residues. CDR1 SGHRS and CDR2 YFSETQ come from the germline V gene. V was pared by 4 bases and J by 7 bases, with 5 bases of the junction left unmatched. DNA of the CDR3: TGCGCCAGCAGCCTCCCGGGAGGAAATGAGCAGTTCTTC. Translating gives CASSLPGGNEQFF. The full variable domain, completed using reference TRBV5-1 and TRBJ2-1, is KAGVTQTPRYLIKTRGQQVTLSCSPISGHRSVSWYQQTPGQGLQFLFEYFSETQRNKGNFPGRFSGRQFSNSRSEMNVSTLELGDSALYLCASSLPGGNEQFFGPGTRLTVL.

This chain uses TRBV7-9 with TRBJ1-1, with TRBD1 identical over 7 bases. Germline V gene data show CDR1 as SEHNR and CDR2 as FQNEAQ (reference sequence). The J segment lost 1 base and the V segment lost 5 bases, leaving 7 bases of the junction unmatched. This CDR3 is 15 amino acids long. DNA of the CDR3: TGTGCCAGCAGCCCCCGGGACAGACAGAACACTGAAGCTTTCTTT. This encodes CASSPRDRQNTEAFF.

This chain joins TRBV25-1 and TRBJ1-1, with D possibly matching TRBD1 (5 bases). V lost 5 bases to trimming and J lost 3 bases, with 13 bases between them. The germline CDR1 and CDR2 sequences are MGHDK and SYGVNS. CDR3 length: 14 residues. The CDR3 bases are TGTGCCAGCAGTAGCGGGGGAGGGTACACTGAAGCTTTCTTT. Translating it yields CASSSGGGYTEAFF.

The chain links TRBV5-1 to TRBJ1-1, with D unclear. CDR3 length: 15 residues. With 0 bases removed from V and 0 bases from J, the gap between germline ends came to 9 bases. Germline V gene sequence: CDR1 SGHRS, CDR2 YFSETQ. The CDR3 coding sequence is TGCGCCAGCAGCTTGGAAGCCGGGGTGAACACTGAAGCTTTCTTT. Its translation is CASSLEAGVNTEAFF.

V and J are TRBV7-3 and TRBJ2-1, with D possibly being TRBD2 (5 bases). The germline CDR1 and CDR2 sequences are SGHTA and FQGTGA. The germline V and J ends were trimmed by 6 bases and 5 bases, with 23 bases remaining between them. The CDR3 consists of 17 residues. CDR3 residues: CASRLRPGETNHNEQFF. The CDR3 DNA is TGTGCCAGCAGGCTTCGACCCGGGGAGACTAACCACAATGAGCAGTTCTTC. Complete variable domain (other parts from reference TRBV7-3 and TRBJ2-1): GAGVSQTPSNKVTEKGKYVELRCDPISGHTALYWYRQSLGQGPEFLIYFQGTGAADDSGLPNDRFFAVRPEGSVSTLKIQRTERGDSAVYLCASRLRPGETNHNEQFFGPGTRLTVL.